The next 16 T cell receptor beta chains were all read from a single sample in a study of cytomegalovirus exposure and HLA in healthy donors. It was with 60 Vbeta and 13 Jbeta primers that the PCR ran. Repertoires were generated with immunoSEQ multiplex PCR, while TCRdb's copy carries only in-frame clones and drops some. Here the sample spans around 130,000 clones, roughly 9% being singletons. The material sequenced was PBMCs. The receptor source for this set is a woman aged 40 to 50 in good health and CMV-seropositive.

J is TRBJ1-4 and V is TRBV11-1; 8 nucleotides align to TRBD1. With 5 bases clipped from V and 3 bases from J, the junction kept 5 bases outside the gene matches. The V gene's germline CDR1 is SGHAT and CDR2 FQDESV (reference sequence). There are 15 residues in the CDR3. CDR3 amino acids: CASSKRQGPNEKLFF. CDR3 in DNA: TGTGCCAGCAGCAAACGACAGGGGCCTAATGAAAAACTGTTTTTT.

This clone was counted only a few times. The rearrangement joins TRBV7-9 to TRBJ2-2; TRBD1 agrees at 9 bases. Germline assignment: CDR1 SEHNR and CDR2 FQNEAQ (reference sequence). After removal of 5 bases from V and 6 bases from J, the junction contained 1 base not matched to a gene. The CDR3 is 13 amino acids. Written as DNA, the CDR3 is TGTGCCAGCAGCCGACAGGGGGCCGGGGAGCTGTTTTTT. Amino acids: CASSRQGAGELFF.

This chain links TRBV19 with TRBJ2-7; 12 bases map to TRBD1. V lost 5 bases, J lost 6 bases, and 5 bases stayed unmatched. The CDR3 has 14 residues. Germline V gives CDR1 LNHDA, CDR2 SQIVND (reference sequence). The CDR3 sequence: CASSQGTGGGEQYF. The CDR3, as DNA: TGTGCCAGTAGTCAAGGGACAGGGGGCGGCGAGCAGTACTTC.

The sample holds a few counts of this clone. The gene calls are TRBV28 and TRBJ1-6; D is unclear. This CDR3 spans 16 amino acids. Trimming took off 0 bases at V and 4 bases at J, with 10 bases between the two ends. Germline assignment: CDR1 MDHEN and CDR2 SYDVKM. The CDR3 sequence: CASSLWEVQYNSPLHF. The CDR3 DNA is TGTGCCAGCAGTTTATGGGAGGTACAGTATAATTCACCCCTCCACTTT.

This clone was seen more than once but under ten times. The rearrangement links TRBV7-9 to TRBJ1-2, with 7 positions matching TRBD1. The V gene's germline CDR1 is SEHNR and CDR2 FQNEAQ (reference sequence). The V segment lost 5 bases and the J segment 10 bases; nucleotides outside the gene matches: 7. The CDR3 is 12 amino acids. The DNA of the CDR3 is TGTGCCAGCAGCCTGGGGACAGCTTCCTACACCTTC. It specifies CASSLGTASYTF.

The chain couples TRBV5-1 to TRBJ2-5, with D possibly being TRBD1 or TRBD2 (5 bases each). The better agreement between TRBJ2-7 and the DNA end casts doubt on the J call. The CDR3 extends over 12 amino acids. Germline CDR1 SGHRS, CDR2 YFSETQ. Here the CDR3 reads CASSGGSYEQYF. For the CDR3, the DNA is TGCGCCAGCAGCGGGGGCTCCTACGAGCAGTACTTC.

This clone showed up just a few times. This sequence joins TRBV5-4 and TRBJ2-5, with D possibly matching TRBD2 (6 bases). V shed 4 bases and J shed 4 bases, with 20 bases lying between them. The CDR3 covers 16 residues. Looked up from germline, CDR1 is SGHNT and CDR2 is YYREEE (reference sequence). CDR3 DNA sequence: TGTGCCAGCAGCCGGGGGTCTAGCGAGGGTCGAGAGACCCAGTACTTC. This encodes CASSRGSSEGRETQYF.

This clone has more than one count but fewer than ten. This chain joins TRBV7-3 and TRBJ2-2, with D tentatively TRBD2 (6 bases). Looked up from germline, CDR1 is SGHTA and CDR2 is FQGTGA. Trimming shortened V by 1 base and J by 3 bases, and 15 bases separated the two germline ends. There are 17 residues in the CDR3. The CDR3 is CASSLNAPGTYTGELFF. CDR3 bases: TGTGCCAGCAGCTTAAACGCCCCCGGGACTTACACCGGGGAGCTGTTTTTT.

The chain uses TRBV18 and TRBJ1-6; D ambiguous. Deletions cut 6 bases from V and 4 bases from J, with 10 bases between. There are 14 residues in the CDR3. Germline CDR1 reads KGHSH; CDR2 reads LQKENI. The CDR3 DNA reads TGTGCCAGCTCCTTAGGAGGGTATAATTCACCCCTCCACTTT. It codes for CASSLGGYNSPLHF.

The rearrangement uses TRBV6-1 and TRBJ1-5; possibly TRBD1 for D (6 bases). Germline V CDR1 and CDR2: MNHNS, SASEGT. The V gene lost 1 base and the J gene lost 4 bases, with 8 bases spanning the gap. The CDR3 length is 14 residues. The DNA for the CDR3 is TGTGCCAGCAGTGAAGGGACAGCGAATCAGCCCCAGCATTTT. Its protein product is CASSEGTANQPQHF.

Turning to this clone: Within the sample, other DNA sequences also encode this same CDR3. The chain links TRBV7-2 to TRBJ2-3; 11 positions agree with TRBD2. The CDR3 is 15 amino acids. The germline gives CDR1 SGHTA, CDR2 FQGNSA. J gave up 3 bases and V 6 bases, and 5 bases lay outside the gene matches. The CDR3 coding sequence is TGTGCCAGCAGTTTACTAGCGGGGGTGACAGATACGCAGTATTTT. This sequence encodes CASSLLAGVTDTQYF.

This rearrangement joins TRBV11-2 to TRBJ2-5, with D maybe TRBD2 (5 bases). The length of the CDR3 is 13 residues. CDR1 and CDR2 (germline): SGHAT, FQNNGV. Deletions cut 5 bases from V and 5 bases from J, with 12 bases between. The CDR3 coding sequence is TGTGCCAGCAGCCAGGACTCCCTGGAGACCCAGTACTTC. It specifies CASSQDSLETQYF.

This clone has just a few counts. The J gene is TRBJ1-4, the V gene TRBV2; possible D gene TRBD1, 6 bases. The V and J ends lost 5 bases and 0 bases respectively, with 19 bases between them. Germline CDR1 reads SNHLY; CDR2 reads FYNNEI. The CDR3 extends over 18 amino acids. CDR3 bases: TGTGCCAGCAGTAGTGGGACACTGGCCCGTCCAACTAATGAAAAACTGTTTTTT. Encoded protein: CASSSGTLARPTNEKLFF.

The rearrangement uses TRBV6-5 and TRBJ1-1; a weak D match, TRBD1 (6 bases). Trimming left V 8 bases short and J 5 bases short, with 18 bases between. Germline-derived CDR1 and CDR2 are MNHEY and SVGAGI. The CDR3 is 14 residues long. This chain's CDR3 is CASGDTGSGTEAFF. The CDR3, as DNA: TGTGCCAGCGGGGACACCGGGTCGGGAACTGAAGCTTTCTTT.

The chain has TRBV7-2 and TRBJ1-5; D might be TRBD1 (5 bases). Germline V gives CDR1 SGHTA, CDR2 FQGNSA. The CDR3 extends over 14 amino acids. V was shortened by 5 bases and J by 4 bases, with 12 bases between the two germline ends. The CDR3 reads CASSQGLANQPQHF. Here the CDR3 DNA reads TGTGCCAGCAGCCAGGGACTGGCTAATCAGCCCCAGCATTTT.

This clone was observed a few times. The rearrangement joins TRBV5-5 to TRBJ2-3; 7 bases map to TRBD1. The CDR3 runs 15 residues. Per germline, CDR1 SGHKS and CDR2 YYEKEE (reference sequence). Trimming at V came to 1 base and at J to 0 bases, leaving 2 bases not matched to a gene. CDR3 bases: TGTGCCAGCAGCTTGTGGGGACAGAGCACAGATACGCAGTATTTT. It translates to CASSLWGQSTDTQYF.